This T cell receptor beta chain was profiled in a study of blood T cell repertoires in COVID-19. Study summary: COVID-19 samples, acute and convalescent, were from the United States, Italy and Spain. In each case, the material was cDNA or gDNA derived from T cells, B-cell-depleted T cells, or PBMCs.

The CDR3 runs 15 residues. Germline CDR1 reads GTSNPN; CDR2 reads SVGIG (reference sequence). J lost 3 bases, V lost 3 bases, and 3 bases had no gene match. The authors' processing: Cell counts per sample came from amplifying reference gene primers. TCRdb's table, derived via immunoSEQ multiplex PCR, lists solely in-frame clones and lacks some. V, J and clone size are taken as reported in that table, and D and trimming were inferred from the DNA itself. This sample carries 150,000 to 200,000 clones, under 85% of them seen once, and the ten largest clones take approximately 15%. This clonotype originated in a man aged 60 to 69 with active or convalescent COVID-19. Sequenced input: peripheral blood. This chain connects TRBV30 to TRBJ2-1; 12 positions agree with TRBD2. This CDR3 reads CAWSELAGGYNEQFF. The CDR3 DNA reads TGTGCCTGGAGCGAACTAGCGGGAGGCTACAATGAGCAGTTCTTC.